This T cell receptor (beta chain) was sequenced during a study of OX40 agonist ivuxolimab in advanced cancers. The CDR3 runs to 16 residues. CDR1 and CDR2 from the germline V gene are LNHNV and YYDKDF (reference sequence). V was trimmed by 0 bases and J by 7 bases, leaving 15 bases between them. Here immunoSEQ multiplex PCR was the method, and the copy in TCRdb shows in-frame clones only, minus some. The data contain nearly 60,000 clones, approximately 88% of them singletons. The source material was CD4+ or CD8+ T cells sorted from blood, sampled in a trial of the OX40 agonist ivuxolimab. This clonotype originated in an adult with an advanced solid tumor such as melanoma, head and neck, liver or kidney cancer. The chain recombines TRBV15 with TRBJ1-4; tentatively, D is TRBD1 (5 bases). Here the CDR3 DNA reads TGTGCCACCAGCAGAGATCTATCGGGGGGTGGTGAAAAACTGTTTTTT. It codes for CATSRDLSGGGEKLFF.